A single sample gave rise to the 9 T cell receptor beta chains below, sequenced in a study of blood T cell repertoires in COVID-19. Sequencing used immunoSEQ multiplex PCR; TCRdb keeps in-frame clones, though not all of them. The sample holds 90,000 or so clones, about 87% seen once. Material: peripheral blood. These receptors all stem from an elderly man with acute or convalescent COVID-19.

The chain employs TRBV28 and TRBJ2-7, with TRBD1 matching over 7 bases. Looked up from germline, CDR1 is MDHEN and CDR2 is SYDVKM. This CDR3 has 14 amino acids. The ends lost 3 bases at V and 0 bases at J; junction bases unmatched: 2. CDR3 region: CASSFGQASYEQYF. The CDR3 DNA reads TGTGCCAGCAGTTTCGGACAGGCCTCCTACGAGCAGTACTTC.

The CDR3 sequence is CASSTSNRAGNTIYF. In DNA, the CDR3 is TGTGCCAGCAGCACCAGTAACAGGGCTGGAAACACCATATATTTT. The V and J genes are TRBV11-2 and TRBJ1-3; maybe TRBD1 (6 bases). From germline, CDR1 is SGHAT and CDR2 FQNNGV. This CDR3 is built from 15 residues. V gave up 5 bases and J gave up 2 bases, with 13 bases separating them.

The CDR3 reads CASSVTPQGLVDTQYF. The CDR3 DNA reads TGTGCCAGCAGCGTCACCCCGCAGGGACTAGTTGATACGCAGTATTTT. The V and J genes are TRBV4-2 and TRBJ2-3; 8 bases fit TRBD2. Germline CDR1 reads LGHNA; CDR2 reads YNFKEQ. This CDR3 is 16 amino acids long. Trimming removed 5 bases from V and 6 bases from J; junction bases left unmatched: 13.

This rearrangement joins TRBV7-2 to TRBJ2-2; no firm D call. This CDR3 is 14 amino acids long. The germline V gene has CDR1 SGHTA and CDR2 FQGNSA. V was cut by 5 bases and J by 2 bases, with 9 bases left in between. CDR3 in DNA: TGTGCCAGCAGCCTATCTAGAAACACCGGGGAGCTGTTTTTT. It translates to CASSLSRNTGELFF.

The chain links TRBV7-8 to TRBJ2-3, with 12 positions matching TRBD2. The germline gives CDR1 SGHVS, CDR2 FQNEAQ. V was clipped by 3 bases and J by 5 bases; unmatched bases: 6. This CDR3 is 16 amino acids long. The CDR3 nucleotides read TGTGCCAGCAGCTTCACTAGCGGGGGGTCCCGAGATACGCAGTATTTT. As protein: CASSFTSGGSRDTQYF.

In nucleotides, the CDR3 is TGTGCCAGTAGTATAGACTGGACAGGGGGAAACTATGGCTACACCTTC. Its translation is CASSIDWTGGNYGYTF. V gene TRBV19 combines with J gene TRBJ1-2, with 10 bases identical to TRBD1. J gave up 2 bases and V 0 bases, and 3 bases lay outside the gene matches. CDR3 size: 16 residues. The germline V gene has CDR1 LNHDA and CDR2 SQIVND (reference sequence).

The rearrangement links TRBV21-1 to TRBJ2-2; TRBD1, the table's D call, lacks a check against the DNA. TRBV21-1 represents a pseudogene. This CDR3 contains 17 residues. The CDR3 loop is CASSSERTGMRTGELFF. In nucleotides, the CDR3 is TGTGCCAGCAGCTCAGAGAGGACAGGGATGAGGACCGGGGAGCTGTTTTTT.

Only one count was recorded for this clone. The V call is TRBV7-2, the J call TRBJ1-6, with a tentative D call TRBD1 (6 bases). Germline CDR1 and CDR2: SGHTA and FQGNSA. This CDR3 contains 17 residues. Trimming pared 1 base from V and 7 bases from J, leaving 17 bases between. The CDR3 DNA reads TGTGCCAGCAGCTTAGGTCTGGGGGCAGGCACAAATTCACCCCTCCACTTT. Protein: CASSLGLGAGTNSPLHF.

This chain joins TRBV7-2 and TRBJ1-5, with 10 bases fitting TRBD1. The CDR3 runs 17 residues. The germline CDR1 and CDR2 sequences are SGHTA and FQGNSA. The junction had 10 bases not matched to a gene; V was cut back by 1 base and J by 7 bases. The CDR3 coding sequence is TGTGCCAGCAGCTTAGAATATTTTGGGACAGGGGAACAGCCCCAGCATTTT. Its protein is CASSLEYFGTGEQPQHF.